This T cell receptor (beta chain) was found in a study of a mutant IDH1 vaccine in newly diagnosed glioma. Documented time point: week 5, during vaccination. Doses comprised 300 ug of mutant IDH1 20-mer peptide each, plus topical imiquimod. New astrocytomas of WHO grade 3 or 4 that were IDH1-mutant and ATRX-lost were found in the donors. As for this clone: What it binds is not known.

Germline loops: CDR1 SGHVS, CDR2 FQNEAQ. CDR3 length equals 17 residues. V gave up 5 bases and J gave up 4 bases; unmatched junction bases: 13. TCRdb's table, derived via immunoSEQ multiplex PCR, lists solely in-frame clones and lacks some. This table has approximately 80,000 clones, 91% appearing once. The rearrangement joins TRBV7-8 to TRBJ2-7, with 11 bases fitting TRBD2. The sequences come from PBMCs, collected from a glioma patient whose treatment included an IDH1 peptide vaccine. This clonotype originated in a woman between 45 and 60 years old with glioma. The CDR3, as DNA: TGTGCCAGCAGCCCCTATCGGCTAGCGGGAGGAAATTACGAGCAGTACTTC. It codes for CASSPYRLAGGNYEQYF.